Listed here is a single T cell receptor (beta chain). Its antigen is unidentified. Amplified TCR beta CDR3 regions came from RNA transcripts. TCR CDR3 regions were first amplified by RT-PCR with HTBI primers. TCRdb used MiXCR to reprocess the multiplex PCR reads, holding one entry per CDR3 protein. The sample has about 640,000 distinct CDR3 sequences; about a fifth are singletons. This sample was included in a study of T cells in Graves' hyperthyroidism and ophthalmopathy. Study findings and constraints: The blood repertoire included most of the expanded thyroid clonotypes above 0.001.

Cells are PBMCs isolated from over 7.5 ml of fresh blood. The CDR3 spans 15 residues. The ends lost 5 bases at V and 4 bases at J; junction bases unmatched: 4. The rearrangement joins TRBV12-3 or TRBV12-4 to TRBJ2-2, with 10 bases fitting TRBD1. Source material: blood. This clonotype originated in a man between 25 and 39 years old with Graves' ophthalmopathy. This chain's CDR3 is CASSAGTGVTGELFF. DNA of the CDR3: TGTGCCAGCAGTGCCGGGACAGGGGTCACCGGGGAGCTGTTTTTT.